The present T cell receptor (beta chain) was sequenced within a study of a mutant IDH1 vaccine in newly diagnosed glioma. In this sample, this clone turned up once. Antigen unknown. The CDR3 loop spans 11 amino acids. CDR1 is MDHEN and CDR2 is SYDVKM in the germline V gene. V was shortened by 4 bases and J by 8 bases, with 6 bases between the two germline ends. Profiled with immunoSEQ multiplex PCR; TCRdb holds only in-frame clones, not every one. Of about 85,000 clones listed, around 92% are singletons. This sample's time point: week 47, end of study. Topical imiquimod accompanied each vaccine dose, which consisted of 300 ug of mutant IDH1 20-mer peptide. Each tumor in the donors was a new WHO grade 3 or 4 astrocytoma, IDH1-mutant and ATRX-lost.

This specimen consisted of PBMCs, obtained from a glioma patient whose treatment included an IDH1 peptide vaccine. The chain is built from TRBV28 and TRBJ1-5; D not certain. The source of this sequence is a woman in her fifties or sixties with glioma. The CDR3 spells CASSSLEPQHF. The CDR3 DNA reads as TGTGCCAGCAGTTCCCTCGAGCCCCAGCATTTT. Based on the CDR3 plus reference TRBV28 and TRBJ1-5, the full variable domain is DVKVTQSSRYLVKRTGEKVFLECVQDMDHENMFWYRQDPGLGLRLIYFSYDVKMKEKGDIPEGYSVSREKKERFSLILESASTNQTSMYLCASSSLEPQHFGDGTRLSIL.